Ten or more counts support the clone carrying this T cell receptor (beta chain). With 4 bases clipped from V and 7 bases from J, the junction kept 9 bases outside the gene matches. This CDR3 has 15 amino acids. This entry belongs to a study of response to subunit inactivated influenza vaccine. Each CDR3 protein is one row after TCRdb ran MiXCR on the RT-PCR reads. The repertoire holds about 500,000 distinct CDR3 sequences, 13% seen once, with around 14% in the top ten. Here the sequenced sample was PBMCs from blood, taken around seven weeks after vaccination. This clonotype was sampled from a man aged 50 to 59 who received an inactivated influenza vaccine. The chain links TRBV12-3 or TRBV12-4 to TRBJ2-2, with 7 nucleotides matching TRBD2. CDR3 sequence reads: CASSYPSAGVGELFF. Written as DNA, the CDR3 is TGTGCCAGCAGTTATCCCAGCGCGGGGGTCGGGGAGCTGTTTTTT.